This TCR beta chain was documented in a study of Ad26.COV2.S vaccination and SARS-CoV-2 variants. Across the study: The Ad26.COV2.S arm of the COV1001 trial was where the donor was placed. Points from the study as a whole: An underestimation of total T cell responses may have resulted from the TCR breadth and depth analyses. People who got the vaccine or the placebo had similar non-spike TCR breadth.

The CDR3 sequence is 16 residues long. Trimming took off 0 bases at V and 4 bases at J, with 13 bases between the two ends. The V gene's germline CDR1 is SGDLS and CDR2 YYNGEE. The table came from immunoSEQ multiplex PCR; TCRdb's copy has only in-frame clones and leaves some out. The sample contains roughly 300,000 clones, approximately 86% of which appear only once. Treatment in this sample: over 15 received Ad26.COV2.S at low or high dose, single or two shots; roughly 5 received placebo; per-sample allocation not given. Sampling happened 63 days after the first vaccine or placebo injection. An adult of 18-55 years in Boston served as donor. This clone was found many times. Its antigen remains unknown.

Here the sequenced sample was peripheral blood, taken in a trial of Ad26.COV2.S vaccine versus placebo. This TCR was sampled from a person aged 18-65 years who received the Ad26.COV2.S COVID-19 vaccine or a placebo. The chain carries TRBV9 and TRBJ1-4; no reliable D call. The CDR3 DNA reads as TGTGCCAGCAGCGTAGAAGATCGGGCGATTAATGAAAAACTGTTTTTT. Translation gives CASSVEDRAINEKLFF.